These T cell receptor beta chains were read from a single sample in a study of blood T cell repertoires in COVID-19. Libraries were prepared by immunoSEQ multiplex PCR; TCRdb keeps only in-frame clonotypes and omits some of them. The sample shows 97,000 or so clones, over 75% of them seen only once. Sequenced material: peripheral blood. The receptors derive from a man aged 55 to 70 with acute or convalescent COVID-19. Each CDR3 is given with its conserved first and last residue. D genes are given only for firm matches. For some rows the clone size is stated as once, few or many, or as a class when expanded; others skip it.

size,D,V,J,CDR3,DNA
.,TRBD2,TRBV10-3,TRBJ2-5,CAISDHGASGGAGQETQYF,TGTGCCATCAGTGACCACGGGGCTAGCGGGGGGGCCGGGCAAGAGACCCAGTACTTC
.,.,TRBV5-1,TRBJ2-3,CASSLAGVEDTQYF,TGCGCCAGCAGCTTGGCCGGGGTGGAGGATACGCAGTATTTT
.,TRBD1,TRBV6-5,TRBJ1-3,CASSRDSRTNTIYF,TGTGCCAGCAGTCGGGACAGCCGAACAAACACCATATATTTT
.,.,TRBV5-1,TRBJ1-2,CASTPQEYGYTF,TGCGCCAGCACCCCACAGGAATATGGCTACACCTTC
.,TRBD1,TRBV19,TRBJ1-2,CASIPGGLRDGYTF,TGTGCCAGTATCCCAGGGGGCCTACGGGACGGCTACACCTTC
.,.,TRBV5-1,TRBJ2-2,CASSSRLSGNTGELFF,TGCGCCAGCAGCTCACGGCTTAGCGGGAACACCGGGGAGCTGTTTTTT
once,TRBD1,TRBV30,TRBJ2-3,CAWSLQGRASTDTQYF,TGTGCCTGGAGCCTACAGGGGCGAGCTAGCACAGATACGCAGTATTTT
.,TRBD1,TRBV2,TRBJ2-7,CASREPGQGAREQYF,TGTGCCAGCAGAGAGCCGGGACAGGGGGCGCGGGAGCAGTACTTC
.,TRBD1,TRBV2,TRBJ1-1,CASTIDPGTESEAFF,TGTGCCAGCACCATAGATCCAGGGACAGAGTCTGAAGCTTTCTTT
.,.,TRBV29-1,TRBJ1-1,CSVATWNTEAFF,TGCAGCGTGGCAACATGGAACACTGAAGCTTTCTTT
.,.,TRBV9,TRBJ1-1,CASSVLLFPTEAFF,TGTGCCAGCAGCGTACTTCTTTTCCCCACTGAAGCTTTCTTT
.,TRBD2,TRBV18,TRBJ2-3,CASSPYGGSTDTQYF,TGTGCCAGCTCACCATACGGGGGGAGCACAGATACGCAGTATTTT
.,.,TRBV18,TRBJ1-1,CASSPSLEFTEAFF,TGTGCCAGCTCACCATCATTGGAGTTCACTGAAGCTTTCTTT
.,TRBD1,TRBV25-1,TRBJ1-1,CASRQGAAEAFF,TGTGCCAGCAGACAGGGGGCCGCTGAAGCTTTCTTT
.,TRBD1,TRBV19,TRBJ1-4,CASSTGTANEKLFF,TGTGCCAGTAGTACCGGGACAGCTAATGAAAAACTGTTTTTT
.,.,TRBV19,TRBJ1-2,CAAYRGVRVDCGYTF,TGTGCCGCATACCGGGGGGTCAGGGTCGATTGTGGCTACACCTTC
.,.,TRBV6-5,TRBJ1-2,CASSYNINYGYTF,TGTGCCAGCAGTTACAACATTAACTATGGCTACACCTTC
.,.,TRBV3-1/TRBV3-2,TRBJ2-3,CASSVIAWGTDTQYF,TGTGCCAGCAGCGTCATAGCGTGGGGCACAGATACGCAGTATTTT
.,.,TRBV12-3/TRBV12-4,TRBJ1-2,CASSFAGEGGYTF,TGTGCCAGCAGTTTTGCAGGGGAGGGAGGCTACACCTTC
.,TRBD1,TRBV25-1,TRBJ2-3,CASSRRTGGTTDTQYF,TGTGCCAGCAGTAGAAGGACAGGGGGAACAACAGATACGCAGTATTTT
.,TRBD1,TRBV19,TRBJ2-6,CASTIRGQGAGANVLTF,TGTGCCAGTACCATAAGAGGACAGGGGGCCGGGGCCAACGTCCTGACTTTC
.,TRBD1,TRBV7-9,TRBJ1-2,CASSPGTGGGGSYTF,TGTGCCAGCAGCCCAGGAACGGGAGGGGGCGGGAGCTACACCTTC
.,.,TRBV24-1,TRBJ2-3,CATSDFSGDTQYF,TGTGCCACCAGTGATTTTTCGGGAGATACGCAGTATTTT
once,TRBD1,TRBV5-1,TRBJ1-1,CASSLSDTGDTEAFF,TGCGCCAGCAGCTTATCGGATACAGGGGACACTGAAGCTTTCTTT
.,.,TRBV19,TRBJ1-2,CASSIRTGLGYTF,TGTGCCAGTAGTATACGCACAGGCTTGGGCTACACCTTC
.,.,TRBV10-2,TRBJ2-7,CASSEVILGDRHEQYF,TGCGCCAGCAGTGAGGTTATTTTAGGAGACAGACACGAGCAGTACTTC
.,.,TRBV18,TRBJ2-2,CASSSQGFGGELFF,TGTGCCAGCTCATCGCAGGGATTTGGCGGGGAGCTGTTTTTT
few,.,TRBV27,TRBJ1-2,CASSLYGGDGGYTF,TGTGCCAGCAGTTTATACGGCGGGGATGGTGGCTACACCTTC
once,TRBD1,TRBV30,TRBJ1-6,CAWSVRDRMNSPLHF,TGTGCCTGGAGTGTACGGGACAGAATGAATTCACCCCTCCACTTT
few,TRBD1,TRBV19,TRBJ1-1,CASSNPILWTGVSSGAEAFF,TGTGCCAGTAGTAACCCGATATTATGGACAGGGGTTTCCTCGGGCGCTGAAGCTTTCTTT
.,.,TRBV19,TRBJ1-2,CASSIPGLNGYTF,TGTGCCAGTAGTATTCCGGGGTTGAATGGCTACACCTTC
once,.,TRBV15,TRBJ1-5,CATSRGDSAQPQHF,TGTGCCACCAGCAGAGGGGACTCCGCTCAGCCCCAGCATTTT
once,TRBD2,TRBV7-2,TRBJ2-2,CASSLRGLAGENTGELFF,TGTGCCAGCAGCTTAAGGGGACTAGCGGGGGAGAACACCGGGGAGCTGTTTTTT